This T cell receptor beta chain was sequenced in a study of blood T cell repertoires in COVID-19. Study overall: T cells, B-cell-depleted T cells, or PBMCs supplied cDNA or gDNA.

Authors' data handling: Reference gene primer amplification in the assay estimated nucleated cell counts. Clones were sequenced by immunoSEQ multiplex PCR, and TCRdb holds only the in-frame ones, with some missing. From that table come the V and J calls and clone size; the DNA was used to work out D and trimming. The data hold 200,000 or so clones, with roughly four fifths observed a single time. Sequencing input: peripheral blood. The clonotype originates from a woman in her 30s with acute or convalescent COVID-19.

This CDR3 is CASSLRVDQPQHF. The CDR3 bases are TGTGCCAGCAGTTTAAGAGTGGATCAGCCCCAGCATTTT. The V and J genes are TRBV28 and TRBJ1-5, with D unclear. CDR3 length equals 13 residues. The ends were cut back, 2 bases at V and 5 bases at J, with 7 bases in the middle. Germline CDR1 and CDR2: MDHEN and SYDVKM.